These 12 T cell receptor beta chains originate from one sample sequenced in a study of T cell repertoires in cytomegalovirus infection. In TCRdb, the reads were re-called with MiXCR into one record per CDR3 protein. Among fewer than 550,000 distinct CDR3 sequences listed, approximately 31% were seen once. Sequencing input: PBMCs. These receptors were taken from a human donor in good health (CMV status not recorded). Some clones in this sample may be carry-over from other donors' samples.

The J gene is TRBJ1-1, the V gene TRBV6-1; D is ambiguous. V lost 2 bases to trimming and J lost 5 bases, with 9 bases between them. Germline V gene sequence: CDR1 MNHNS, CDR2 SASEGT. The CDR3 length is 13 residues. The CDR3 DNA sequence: TGTGCCAGCAGTGAACTTGGGGTTACTGAAGCTTTCTTT. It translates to CASSELGVTEAFF.

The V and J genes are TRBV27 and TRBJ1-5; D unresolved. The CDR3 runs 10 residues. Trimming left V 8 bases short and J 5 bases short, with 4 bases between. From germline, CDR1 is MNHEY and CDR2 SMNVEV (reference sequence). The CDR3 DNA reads TGTGCCAGCGGATATCAGCCCCAGCATTTT. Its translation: CASGYQPQHF.

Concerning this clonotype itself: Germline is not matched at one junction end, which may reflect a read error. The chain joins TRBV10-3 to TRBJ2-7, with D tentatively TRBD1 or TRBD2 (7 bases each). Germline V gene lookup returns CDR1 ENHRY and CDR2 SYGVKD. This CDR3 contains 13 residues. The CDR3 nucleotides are TGTGCCCTCAGCGGGGACAGTTCCTACGAGCAGTACTTC. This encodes CALSGDSSYEQYF.

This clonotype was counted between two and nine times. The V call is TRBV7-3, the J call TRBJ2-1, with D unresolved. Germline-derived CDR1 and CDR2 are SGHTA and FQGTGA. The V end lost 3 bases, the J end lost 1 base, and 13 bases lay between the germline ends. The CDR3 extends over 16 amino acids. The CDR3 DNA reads TGTGCCAGCAGCTTGACTTTCTCCCTATCCTACAATGAGCAGTTCTTC. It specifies CASSLTFSLSYNEQFF. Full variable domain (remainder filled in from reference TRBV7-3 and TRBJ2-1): GAGVSQTPSNKVTEKGKYVELRCDPISGHTALYWYRQSLGQGPEFLIYFQGTGAADDSGLPNDRFFAVRPEGSVSTLKIQRTERGDSAVYLCASSLTFSLSYNEQFFGPGTRLTVL.

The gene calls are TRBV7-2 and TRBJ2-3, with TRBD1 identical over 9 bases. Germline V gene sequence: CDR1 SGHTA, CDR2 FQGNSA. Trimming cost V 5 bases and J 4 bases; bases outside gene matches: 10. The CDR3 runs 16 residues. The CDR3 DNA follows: TGTGCCAGCAGCCCATCCAGGGACAGGGCCGCAGATACGCAGTATTTT. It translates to CASSPSRDRAADTQYF.

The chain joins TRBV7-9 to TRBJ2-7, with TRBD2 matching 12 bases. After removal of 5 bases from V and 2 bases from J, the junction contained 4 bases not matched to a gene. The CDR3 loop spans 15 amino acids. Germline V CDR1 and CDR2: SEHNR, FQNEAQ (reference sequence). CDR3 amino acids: CASSRLAGETYEQYF. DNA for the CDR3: TGTGCCAGCAGCCGACTAGCGGGGGAAACCTACGAGCAGTACTTC.

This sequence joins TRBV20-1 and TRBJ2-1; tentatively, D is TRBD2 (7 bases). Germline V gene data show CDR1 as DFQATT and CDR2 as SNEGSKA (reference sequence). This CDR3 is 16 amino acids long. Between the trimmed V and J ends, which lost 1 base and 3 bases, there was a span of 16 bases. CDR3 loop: CSARGYGGPGYNEQFF. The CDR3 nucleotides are TGCAGTGCTAGAGGTTACGGGGGGCCGGGCTACAATGAGCAGTTCTTC.

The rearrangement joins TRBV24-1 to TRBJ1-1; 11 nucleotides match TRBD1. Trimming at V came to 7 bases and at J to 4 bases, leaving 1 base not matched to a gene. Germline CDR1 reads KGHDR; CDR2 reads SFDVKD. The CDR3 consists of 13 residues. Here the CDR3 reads CATRGTGGTEAFF. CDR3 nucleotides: TGTGCCACCAGGGGGACAGGGGGCACTGAAGCTTTCTTT.

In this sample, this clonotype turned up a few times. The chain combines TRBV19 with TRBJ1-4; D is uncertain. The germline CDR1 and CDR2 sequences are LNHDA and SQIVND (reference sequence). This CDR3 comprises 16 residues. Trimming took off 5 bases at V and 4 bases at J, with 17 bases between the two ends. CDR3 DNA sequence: TGTGCCAGTAGTTCCCCGCGACGGGGAAGTAATGAAAAACTGTTTTTT. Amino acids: CASSSPRRGSNEKLFF.

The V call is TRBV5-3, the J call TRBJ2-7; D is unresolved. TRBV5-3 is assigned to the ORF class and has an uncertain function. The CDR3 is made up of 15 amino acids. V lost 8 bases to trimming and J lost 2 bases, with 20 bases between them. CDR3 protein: CASGLAPATTYEQYF. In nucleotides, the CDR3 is TGTGCCAGCGGCTTGGCGCCAGCTACCACCTACGAGCAGTACTTC.

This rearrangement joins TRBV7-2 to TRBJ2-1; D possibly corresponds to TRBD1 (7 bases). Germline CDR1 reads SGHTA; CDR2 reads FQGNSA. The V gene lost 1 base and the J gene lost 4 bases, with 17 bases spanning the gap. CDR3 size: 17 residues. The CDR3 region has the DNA TGTGCCAGCAGCTTAGTCTCGGGCAGGGGGGCATACAATGAGCAGTTCTTC. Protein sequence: CASSLVSGRGAYNEQFF.

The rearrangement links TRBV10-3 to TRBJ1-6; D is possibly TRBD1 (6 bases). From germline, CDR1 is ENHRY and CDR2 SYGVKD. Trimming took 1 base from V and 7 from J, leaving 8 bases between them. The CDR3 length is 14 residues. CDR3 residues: CAISEYGTNSPLHF. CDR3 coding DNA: TGTGCCATCAGTGAGTACGGGACAAATTCACCCCTCCACTTT.